Listed here are 8 T cell receptor beta chains from one sample, sequenced in a study of T cells in Graves' hyperthyroidism and ophthalmopathy (dated by TCRdb to the late 2010s). The library was obtained by multiplex PCR. Sequencer: Illumina HiSeq 2000. Amplification of TCR beta CDR3 regions was carried out from RNA transcripts. A first-round RT-PCR of the TCR CDR3 used the HTBI primer set with the Qiagen OneStep RT-PCR kit. Starting from the raw public reads, TCRdb applied fastp trimming at Q25, assembled clones with MiXCR and retained in-frame beta chains. Rows are unified per CDR3 protein, each entry keeping the most common DNA and genes. A total of around 520,000 distinct CDR3 sequences appear in this sample, roughly 25% of them only once. Of the sample, over 9% falls within the top ten clones. The sample was blood. The receptors come from a woman in her 30s with Graves' ophthalmopathy.

Ten or more counts support this clonotype. The chain uses TRBV6-1 and TRBJ2-7; D may be TRBD1 (5 bases). The CDR3 totals 14 residues. From germline, CDR1 is MNHNS and CDR2 SASEGT. Trimming stripped 1 base from V and 2 bases from J, with 9 bases between. For the CDR3, the DNA is TGTGCCAGCAGTGAAGTCGACAGTACCTACGAGCAGTACTTC. Amino acid sequence: CASSEVDSTYEQYF.

This chain joins TRBV6-2 or TRBV6-3 and TRBJ2-7; the D gene is possibly TRBD1 (6 bases). The germline CDR1 and CDR2 sequences are MNHEY and SVGEGT. The ends were cut back, 7 bases at V and 6 bases at J, with 16 bases in the middle. There are 13 residues in the CDR3. The CDR3 reads CASNLQGPSEQYF. As DNA, the CDR3 is TGTGCCAGCAACCTACAGGGTCCCAGCGAGCAGTACTTC.

This clonotype was found many times. CDR3 DNA: TGTGCCAGCAGAAAGACAGGGAACACTGAAGCTTTCTTT. This encodes CASRKTGNTEAFF. This chain links TRBV12-3 or TRBV12-4 with TRBJ1-1; the D gene is possibly TRBD1 (6 bases). The CDR3 has 13 residues. V was clipped by 6 bases and J by 1 base, with 9 bases between them.

This clonotype was seen ten or more times. The chain has TRBV20-1 and TRBJ2-5; 7 bases agree with TRBD2. Germline CDR1 and CDR2: DFQATT and SNEGSKA (reference sequence). The CDR3 runs to 14 residues. Trimming cost V 1 base and J 7 bases; bases outside gene matches: 9. In DNA, the CDR3 is TGCAGTGCTAGAGGGTTCGCGGGAGAAGGGACCCAGTACTTC. Its protein product is CSARGFAGEGTQYF.

This clonotype was seen at least ten times. The chain carries TRBV20-1 and TRBJ1-5; D not resolved. Germline-derived CDR1 and CDR2 are DFQATT and SNEGSKA (reference sequence). V was cut by 7 bases and J by 4 bases, with 14 bases left in between. CDR3 length equals 13 residues. The CDR3 here is CSVAGFRNQPQHF. The CDR3 DNA is TGCAGTGTAGCGGGGTTTAGGAATCAGCCCCAGCATTTT.

This clonotype was observed at least ten times. The chain combines TRBV19 with TRBJ1-2; D remains unclear. The CDR3 is made up of 14 amino acids. V was trimmed by 1 base and J by 6 bases, leaving 12 bases between them. Germline CDR1 reads LNHDA; CDR2 reads SQIVND (reference sequence). The CDR3 DNA reads as TGTGCCAGTAGTATAGCCCTTGGCGGCCATGGCTACACCTTC. This encodes CASSIALGGHGYTF.

This clonotype has only a few counts. The chain combines TRBV5-1 with TRBJ2-7; D perhaps matches TRBD1 (5 bases). Germline CDR1 SGHRS, CDR2 YFSETQ. V lost 4 bases to trimming and J lost 0 bases, with 17 bases between them. CDR3 size: 16 residues. DNA for the CDR3: TGCGCCAGCAGCCTGACAGCCCCCAAGAGCTCCTACGAGCAGTACTTC. Translation: CASSLTAPKSSYEQYF.

This clonotype was recorded many times. J is TRBJ1-1 and V is TRBV29-1; D not certain. The CDR3 runs to 12 residues. Germline V gene lookup returns CDR1 SQVTM and CDR2 ANQGSEA. V lost 4 bases and J lost 3, with 9 bases in between. The CDR3 spells CSVVGPDTEAFF. The DNA of the CDR3 is TGCAGCGTTGTCGGCCCGGACACTGAAGCTTTCTTT.